The clone carrying this TCR beta chain was seen a handful of times. Its target is unknown. Tagging with unique molecular identifiers was a feature of the TCR beta cDNA libraries. MiXCR, applied by TCRdb to the PCR reads, yields one record per CDR3 protein. This table holds around 200,000 distinct CDR3 sequences, 29% found once. The record originates from a study of post-analysis software for immune sequencing data. On the study more broadly: Secondary progressive, relapsing-remitting and progressive-relapsing multiple sclerosis were among the included disease courses. General observations from the study: Comparison of patients with controls showed five TRBV segments more frequent in patients, TRBV5-6, TRBV5-1 and TRBV20-1 among them.

Losses at the gene ends were 1 base for V and 13 bases for J; bases not matched to a gene: 19. In germline, CDR1 is DFQATT, CDR2 SNEGSKA (reference sequence). This CDR3 has 16 residues. The source of this sequence is a girl younger than 18 with multiple sclerosis. Material: blood. V is TRBV20-1 and J is TRBJ2-4, with TRBD2 matching over 7 bases. The CDR3 region has the DNA TGCAGTGCTAGAGCCAGGCGGGCTAGCGGAGCGCGGGAGCAGTACTTC. Residues: CSARARRASGAREQYF.